The entry below describes one TCR beta chain. TCRdb keeps only in-frame clones here, not all; method: immunoSEQ multiplex PCR. The sample includes more than 25,000 clones, more than 85% of them seen just once. This entry comes from a study of OX40 agonist ivuxolimab in advanced cancers. Germline CDR1 reads MNHEY; CDR2 reads SVGAGI. CDR3 size: 14 residues. Trimming removed 7 bases from V and 6 bases from J, with 18 bases in between. The chain carries TRBV6-5 and TRBJ1-1, with TRBD1 as a possible D gene (6 bases). The sequence was collected from an adult with an advanced solid tumor such as melanoma, head and neck, liver or kidney cancer. The sequencing used CD4+ or CD8+ T cells sorted from blood, collected in a trial of the OX40 agonist ivuxolimab. The chain's CDR3 is CASNPGGPKAEAFF. The CDR3 DNA reads TGTGCCAGCAACCCTGGGGGGCCAAAGGCTGAAGCTTTCTTT.